This T cell receptor (beta chain) was recorded in a study of blood T cell repertoires in COVID-19. V was clipped by 6 bases and J by 7 bases; unmatched bases: 2. Germline CDR1 reads SNHLY; CDR2 reads FYNNEI. The CDR3 sequence is 12 residues long. The data were produced by immunoSEQ multiplex PCR, yet TCRdb's version contains in-frame clones alone and is incomplete. The data contain about 340,000 clones, roughly 90% of them seen just once; the ten biggest clones take up just over 7%. This chain links TRBV2 with TRBJ1-1; 10 bases map to TRBD1. Material: peripheral blood. The TCR originated in a woman in her sixties with COVID-19, enrolled during active disease. CDR3 bases: TGTGCCAGCAGAAGGGACAGGGGTGAAGCTTTCTTT. Amino acid sequence: CASRRDRGEAFF.